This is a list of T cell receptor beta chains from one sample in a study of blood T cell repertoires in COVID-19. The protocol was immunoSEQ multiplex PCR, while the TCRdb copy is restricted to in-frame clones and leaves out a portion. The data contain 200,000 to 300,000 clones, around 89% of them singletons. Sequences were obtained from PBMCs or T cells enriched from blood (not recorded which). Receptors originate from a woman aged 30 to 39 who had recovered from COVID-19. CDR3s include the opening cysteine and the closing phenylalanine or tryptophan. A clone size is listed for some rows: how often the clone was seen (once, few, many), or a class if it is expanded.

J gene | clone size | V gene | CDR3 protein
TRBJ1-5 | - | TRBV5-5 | CASSFKGGDNQPQHF
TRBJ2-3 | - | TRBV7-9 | CASSPRARQTDTQYF
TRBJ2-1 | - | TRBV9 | CASSVEGREPNEQFF
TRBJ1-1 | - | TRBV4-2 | CASSQRTNLNTEAFF
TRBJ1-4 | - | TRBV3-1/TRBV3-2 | CASSLQTTGVFEKLFF
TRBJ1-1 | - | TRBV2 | CPSGETNTEAFF
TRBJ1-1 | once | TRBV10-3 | CAITAGRDSVLNTEAFF
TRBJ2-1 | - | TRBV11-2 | CASSLGRPSGGPSNEQFF
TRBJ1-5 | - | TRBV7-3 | CASSRTGDNQPQHF
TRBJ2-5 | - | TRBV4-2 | CASSQDRTEETQYF
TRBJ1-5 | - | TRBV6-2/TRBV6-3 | CASSYIPTGTGINQPQHF
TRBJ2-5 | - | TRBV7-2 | CASSSLGQGRETQYF
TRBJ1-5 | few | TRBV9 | CASSVGHQNQPQHF
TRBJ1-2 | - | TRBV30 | CAWSVGGDNGYTF
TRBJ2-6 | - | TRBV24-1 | CATSGVAGGYGANVLTF
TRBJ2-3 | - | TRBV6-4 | CATEEGLAIGSPLDTQYF
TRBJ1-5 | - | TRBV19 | CASSIGLRQPQHF
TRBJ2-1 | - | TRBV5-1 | CASSDIAGVGLNEQFF
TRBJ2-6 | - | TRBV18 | CASSPWSHLGQGGRGANVLTF
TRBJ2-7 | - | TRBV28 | CASSAGYEQYF
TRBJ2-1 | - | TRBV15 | CATSREGGMGEQFF
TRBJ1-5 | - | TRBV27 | CASSLRQGGNQPQHF
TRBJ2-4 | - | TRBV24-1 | CATSERQGGKNIQYF
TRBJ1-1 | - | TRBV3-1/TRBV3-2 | CASSQAGGSNTEAFF
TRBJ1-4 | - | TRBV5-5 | CASSLERQANEKLFF
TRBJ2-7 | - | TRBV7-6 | CASSSLPSGGSYEQYF
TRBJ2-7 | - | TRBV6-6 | CASSLRQSSYEQYF
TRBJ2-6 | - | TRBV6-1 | CASSEVGLADDSGANVLTF
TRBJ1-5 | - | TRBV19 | CATADRGYSNQPQHF
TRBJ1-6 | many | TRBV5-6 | CASSIQGQGNSPLHF
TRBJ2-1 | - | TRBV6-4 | CASSDSGRVYNEQFF
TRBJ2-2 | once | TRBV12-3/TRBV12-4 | CASSRTDTGELFF
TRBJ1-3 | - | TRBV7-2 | CASSLGGTGLPGNTIYF
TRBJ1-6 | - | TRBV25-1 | CASVRDYNSPLHF
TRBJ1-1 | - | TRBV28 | CASSLPAQRETEAFF
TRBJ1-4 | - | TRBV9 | CASSRAGFEAEKLFF
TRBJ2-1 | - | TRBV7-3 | CASSLTGPNNEQFF
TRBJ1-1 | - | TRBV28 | CASSAGTVNTEAFF
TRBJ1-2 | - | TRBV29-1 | CSVELVTANYGYTF
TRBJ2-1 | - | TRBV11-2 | CASSHDRGNYNEQFF
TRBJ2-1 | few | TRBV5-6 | CASMAGTAYNEQFF
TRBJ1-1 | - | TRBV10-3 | CATGGGIGEAFF
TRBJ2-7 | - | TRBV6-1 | CASSEAGTSSSYEQYF
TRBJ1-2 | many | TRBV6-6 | CASSYAGDYGGGYTF